The T cell receptor (beta chain) described here comes from a study of Ad26.COV2.S vaccination and SARS-CoV-2 variants. Study background: Trial arm assignment for the donor was COV1001 Ad26.COV2.S. Study results and caveats: Analytic work on TCR breadth and depth might have understated the full extent of total T cell responses. The study found similar non-spike TCR breadth in vaccine and placebo recipients.

On this clone itself: The antigen remains undetermined.

Generated by immunoSEQ multiplex PCR, the TCRdb table keeps only in-frame clones and is missing some. The table has some 500,000 clones, about 91% seen once. The CDR3 extends over 15 amino acids. V was pared by 6 bases and J by 6 bases, with 5 bases of the junction left unmatched. Germline V lookup: CDR1 MDHEN, CDR2 SYDVKM. The treatment was: some 20 received Ad26.COV2.S at low or high dose, single or two shots; five or six received placebo; per-sample allocation not given. Repertoires come from day 63 after the first vaccine or placebo injection. This chain connects TRBV28 to TRBJ1-4; TRBD1 matches at 12 bases. This clonotype was sampled from a person aged 18-60 years who received the Ad26.COV2.S COVID-19 vaccine or a placebo. Specimen: peripheral blood, collected in a trial of Ad26.COV2.S vaccine versus placebo. This CDR3 reads CASRAGTGGDEKLFF. CDR3 nucleotide sequence: TGTGCCAGCAGAGCCGGGACAGGGGGCGATGAAAAACTGTTTTTT. Full variable domain (outside the CDR3, taken from reference TRBV28 and TRBJ1-4): DVKVTQSSRYLVKRTGEKVFLECVQDMDHENMFWYRQDPGLGLRLIYFSYDVKMKEKGDIPEGYSVSREKKERFSLILESASTNQTSMYLCASRAGTGGDEKLFFGSGTQLSVL.